Below, 23 T cell receptor beta chains from the same sample are listed, as sequenced in a study of T-cell memory formation after mild COVID-19. TCRdb reprocessed the 5' RACE reads via MiXCR and lists one record per CDR3 protein. This table has fewer than 450,000 distinct CDR3 sequences, 20% to 25% appearing once. Sequenced material: PBMCs or a T cell subset sorted from them (not recorded which). The source is an adult woman who had mild COVID-19 (a few samples of this study predate the infection). Cell type and time point are not known.

The V and J genes are TRBV24-1 and TRBJ2-7; D unclear. Germline CDR1 and CDR2: KGHDR and SFDVKD. CDR3 length equals 15 residues. Deletions cut 5 bases from V and 1 base from J, with 14 bases between. CDR3 in amino acids: CATSARVRGSYEQYF. CDR3 DNA sequence: TGTGCCACCAGTGCCCGCGTTAGAGGATCCTACGAGCAGTACTTC.

The count of this clonotype is one. The V call is TRBV15, the J call TRBJ2-1; D is possibly TRBD2 (5 bases). CDR1 and CDR2 (germline): LNHNV, YYDKDF (reference sequence). The CDR3 loop spans 12 amino acids. The V and J ends lost 4 bases and 9 bases respectively, with 10 bases between them. This chain's CDR3 is CATSTTRAEQFF. CDR3 coding DNA: TGTGCCACCAGCACAACTAGGGCTGAGCAGTTCTTC.

This chain connects TRBV7-3 to TRBJ2-1, with D perhaps matching TRBD1 or TRBD2 (6 bases each). V was trimmed by 3 bases and J by 3 bases, leaving 9 bases between them. Germline-derived CDR1 and CDR2 are SGHTA and FQGTGA. This CDR3 has 14 residues. CDR3 in DNA: TGTGCCAGCAGCTTCGGGGGCGACTACAATGAGCAGTTCTTC. It yields the protein CASSFGGDYNEQFF.

This clonotype has just a few counts. The chain recombines TRBV4-3 with TRBJ2-1, with TRBD1 matching 9 bases. CDR1 LGHNA and CDR2 YSLEER come from the germline V gene. The CDR3 length is 16 residues. Trimming took 2 bases from V and 4 from J; bases not matched to a gene: 6. The CDR3: CASSQSQGAGYNEQFF. CDR3 coding DNA: TGCGCCAGCAGCCAATCACAGGGGGCGGGATACAATGAGCAGTTCTTC.

The V gene is TRBV24-1, the J gene TRBJ2-2; D is possibly TRBD1 (6 bases). The germline CDR1 and CDR2 sequences are KGHDR and SFDVKD. Trimming shortened V by 0 bases and J by 0 bases, and 13 bases separated the two germline ends. This CDR3 spans 18 amino acids. Written as DNA, the CDR3 is TGTGCCACCAGTGATTTGCAAAGGGGACACTCGAACACCGGGGAGCTGTTTTTT. Protein product: CATSDLQRGHSNTGELFF.

The chain is built from TRBV4-1 and TRBJ1-6, with D unresolved. Germline V CDR1 and CDR2: MGHRA, YSYEKL. V lost 1 base and J lost 4, with 5 bases in between. The CDR3 totals 14 residues. The CDR3 protein is CASSQGQYNSPLHF. The DNA of the CDR3 is TGCGCCAGCAGCCAAGGCCAATATAATTCACCCCTCCACTTT.

In its sample, this clonotype was seen many times. The chain employs TRBV19 and TRBJ1-5; D gene uncertain. Trimming took 6 bases from V and 0 from J, leaving 12 bases between them. Germline V gene sequence: CDR1 LNHDA, CDR2 SQIVND (reference sequence). This CDR3 contains 15 residues. DNA of the CDR3: TGTGCCAGTAGGAATATAAGGGATAGCAATCAGCCCCAGCATTTT. Protein: CASRNIRDSNQPQHF.

In its sample, this clonotype was seen a few times. This rearrangement joins TRBV5-1 to TRBJ2-4, with D possibly TRBD2 on 5 matching bases. Germline V lookup: CDR1 SGHRS, CDR2 YFSETQ. CDR3 length: 16 residues. Trimming left V 3 bases short and J 0 bases short, with 13 bases between. The CDR3 DNA sequence: TGCGCCAGCAGCTACGCGGGTCCGGCAGCCAAAAACATTCAGTACTTC. It is translated as CASSYAGPAAKNIQYF. Full variable domain (rest looked up from reference TRBV5-1 and TRBJ2-4): KAGVTQTPRYLIKTRGQQVTLSCSPISGHRSVSWYQQTPGQGLQFLFEYFSETQRNKGNFPGRFSGRQFSNSRSEMNVSTLELGDSALYLCASSYAGPAAKNIQYFGAGTRLSVL.

This clonotype was found a few times. The rearrangement uses TRBV25-1 and TRBJ2-1; D not resolved. The germline CDR1 and CDR2 sequences are MGHDK and SYGVNS. V dropped 1 base and J dropped 10 bases, with 8 bases sitting between them. This CDR3 contains 12 residues. CDR3 coding DNA: TGTGCCAGCAGTGAATCACGCGAGGAGCAGTTCTTC. It yields the protein CASSESREEQFF.

This clonotype was seen more than once but under ten times. This chain joins TRBV5-1 and TRBJ1-1; TRBD1 matches 7 bases. CDR3 length: 13 residues. Germline lookup yields CDR1 SGHRS and CDR2 YFSETQ. After removal of 8 bases from V and 5 bases from J, the junction contained 9 bases not matched to a gene. Here the CDR3 DNA reads TGCGCCAGTTCCACAGGGGTAAGGACTGAAGCTTTCTTT. This codes for CASSTGVRTEAFF.

This clonotype has only a few counts. This chain joins TRBV4-1 and TRBJ2-7, with TRBD2 matching over 9 bases. V gave up 3 bases and J gave up 5 bases; unmatched junction bases: 5. Germline V gene data show CDR1 as MGHRA and CDR2 as YSYEKL. This CDR3 has 14 amino acids. The CDR3 region is CASSQTSGGDEQYF. The CDR3 region has the DNA TGCGCCAGCAGCCAGACTAGCGGCGGAGACGAGCAGTACTTC.

The rearrangement joins TRBV7-2 to TRBJ2-4; D assignment may be TRBD1 or TRBD2 (5 bases each). Germline lookup yields CDR1 SGHTA and CDR2 FQGNSA. CDR3 length: 14 amino acids. Trimming took 6 bases from V and 3 from J, leaving 12 bases between them. The CDR3 DNA reads as TGTGCCAGCAGACCGCCGGGACGCAAAAACATTCAGTACTTC. Amino acids: CASRPPGRKNIQYF.

There are a few counts of this clonotype. This chain joins TRBV12-3 or TRBV12-4 and TRBJ1-5; 11 nucleotides align to TRBD1. Unmatched junction bases numbered 11, after V lost 0 bases and J lost 7 bases. CDR3 length: 18 amino acids. The CDR3 loop is CASSLASGTGGDRQPQHF. The DNA for the CDR3 is TGTGCCAGCAGTTTAGCGAGTGGGACAGGGGGTGATAGGCAGCCCCAGCATTTT.

V usage is TRBV5-1 and J usage is TRBJ2-3; tentative D call: TRBD1 (5 bases). The CDR3 is 14 residues long. Trimming left V 5 bases short and J 0 bases short, with 10 bases between. The germline CDR1 and CDR2 sequences are SGHRS and YFSETQ. CDR3 DNA: TGCGCCAGCAGTAACCCAGGGAGCACAGATACGCAGTATTTT. Residues: CASSNPGSTDTQYF. Drawing the rest from reference TRBV5-1 and TRBJ2-3, the complete variable domain is KAGVTQTPRYLIKTRGQQVTLSCSPISGHRSVSWYQQTPGQGLQFLFEYFSETQRNKGNFPGRFSGRQFSNSRSEMNVSTLELGDSALYLCASSNPGSTDTQYFGPGTRLTVL.

This chain connects TRBV24-1 to TRBJ2-2, with D perhaps matching TRBD2 (5 bases). Trimming removed 7 bases from V and 5 bases from J, with 16 bases in between. Germline CDR1 reads KGHDR; CDR2 reads SFDVKD. This CDR3 is built from 15 residues. CDR3 nucleotides: TGTGCCACCAGGGGAGTGGACGGCGGGACCGGGGAGCTGTTTTTT. It specifies CATRGVDGGTGELFF.

This CDR3 is CASVATNLRQGTDTQYF. CDR3 sequence (DNA): TGTGCCAGCGTTGCCACCAACCTACGACAGGGCACAGATACGCAGTATTTT. The chain couples TRBV12-3 or TRBV12-4 to TRBJ2-3, with D possibly matching TRBD1 (6 bases). V lost 8 bases and J 1 base, leaving 22 bases between the germline ends. This CDR3 region has 17 residues.

This rearrangement joins TRBV7-2 to TRBJ1-6; TRBD1 might be the D (6 bases). V shed 5 bases and J shed 7 bases, with 18 bases lying between them. This CDR3 spans 16 amino acids. CDR1 is SGHTA and CDR2 is FQGNSA in the germline V gene. The CDR3 loop reads CASSVPGQGYNSPLHF. The CDR3 nucleotides are TGTGCCAGCAGCGTTCCCGGGCAGGGGTACAATTCACCCCTCCACTTT.

This clonotype appeared many times. The chain has TRBV7-9 and TRBJ2-7; D is unclear. The CDR3 sequence is 13 residues long. V lost 5 bases to trimming and J lost 6 bases, with 14 bases between them. Looked up from germline, CDR1 is SEHNR and CDR2 is FQNEAQ (reference sequence). CDR3 DNA: TGTGCCAGCAGCCCCTACACAGTGGGCGAGCAGTACTTC. The encoded protein is CASSPYTVGEQYF. Using reference TRBV7-9 and TRBJ2-7 for the parts outside the CDR3, the full variable domain is DTGVSQNPRHKITKRGQNVTFRCDPISEHNRLYWYRQTLGQGPEFLTYFQNEAQLEKSRLLSDRFSAERPKGSFSTLEIQRTEQGDSAMYLCASSPYTVGEQYFGPGTRLTVT.

This clonotype was counted only a few times. The chain couples TRBV30 to TRBJ1-2; no definite D call. CDR1 and CDR2 from the germline V gene are GTSNPN and SVGIG (reference sequence). The CDR3 spans 12 residues. Trimming removed 5 bases at V and 7 bases at J, with 14 bases between. The CDR3 protein is CAWGEGWGGYTF. CDR3 nucleotides: TGTGCCTGGGGCGAGGGATGGGGTGGCTACACCTTC.

This clonotype occurred many times. The chain is built from TRBV5-1 and TRBJ2-3; D remains ambiguous. The CDR3 totals 15 residues. Germline V gene lookup returns CDR1 SGHRS and CDR2 YFSETQ. The V end lost 5 bases, the J end lost 6 bases, and 19 bases lay between the germline ends. CDR3 in amino acids: CASSRPEITGDTQYF. The CDR3 bases are TGCGCCAGCAGTCGCCCAGAGATTACCGGGGATACGCAGTATTTT.

The rearrangement links TRBV12-3 or TRBV12-4 to TRBJ1-5; D may be TRBD1 (5 bases). The CDR3 loop spans 16 amino acids. V dropped 6 bases and J dropped 2 bases, with 17 bases sitting between them. The CDR3 DNA sequence: TGTGCCAGCAGCCTTGGGGACGTTCGCGGCAATCAGCCCCAGCATTTT. Protein product: CASSLGDVRGNQPQHF.

This clonotype was recorded a few times. The J gene is TRBJ2-1, the V gene TRBV5-1, with D tentatively TRBD1 (6 bases). The V end lost 5 bases, the J end lost 8 bases, and 11 bases lay between the germline ends. The CDR3 is made up of 12 amino acids. CDR1 and CDR2 (germline): SGHRS, YFSETQ. CDR3 coding DNA: TGCGCCAGCAGACTCAGGGGAGATGAGCAGTTCTTC. Its protein is CASRLRGDEQFF.

The gene calls are TRBV4-2 and TRBJ2-5, with a weak D call TRBD1 (6 bases). This CDR3 has 15 amino acids. Germline CDR1 is LGHNA and CDR2 is YNFKEQ. V was cut by 0 bases and J by 4 bases, with 12 bases left in between. As DNA, the CDR3 is TGTGCCAGCAGCCAAGAACAGGGAGTCCTAGAGACCCAGTACTTC. It is translated as CASSQEQGVLETQYF.